This TCR beta chain appears in the sequencing data of a study of T cells in Graves' hyperthyroidism and ophthalmopathy. Whole-study results and caveats: Most thyroid-expanded clonotypes above 0.001 were also found in blood. For ophthalmopathy, model prediction preceded onset by a median 6.5 months.

This clonotype has a count of ten or more. Its cognate antigen is unknown. The CDR3 is 12 residues long. V shed 7 bases, J shed 9 bases, and the junction held 7 bases outside the gene matches. In germline, CDR1 is MNHEY, CDR2 SMNVEV (reference sequence). TCR beta CDR3 region amplification was performed from RNA transcripts. HTBI primers were used for first-round RT-PCR of the TCR CDR3. TCRdb passed the multiplex PCR reads through MiXCR, listing each CDR3 protein once. The data show 550,000 to 700,000 distinct CDR3 sequences, around 15% seen once. Ophthalmopathy patients had Clinical Activity Score at least 3, NOSPECS grade at least 4, duration under 3 months. Exclusion criteria comprised uncontrolled infection, other autoimmune disease, pregnancy or lactation.

The origin of this receptor is a woman in her thirties or forties with Graves' ophthalmopathy. The J gene is TRBJ2-5, the V gene TRBV27; 8 bases match TRBD2. Sequencing was done on a sample of blood. CDR3 loop: CASTPGGASQYF. The CDR3 DNA is TGTGCCAGCACCCCGGGGGGGGCTTCCCAGTACTTC.